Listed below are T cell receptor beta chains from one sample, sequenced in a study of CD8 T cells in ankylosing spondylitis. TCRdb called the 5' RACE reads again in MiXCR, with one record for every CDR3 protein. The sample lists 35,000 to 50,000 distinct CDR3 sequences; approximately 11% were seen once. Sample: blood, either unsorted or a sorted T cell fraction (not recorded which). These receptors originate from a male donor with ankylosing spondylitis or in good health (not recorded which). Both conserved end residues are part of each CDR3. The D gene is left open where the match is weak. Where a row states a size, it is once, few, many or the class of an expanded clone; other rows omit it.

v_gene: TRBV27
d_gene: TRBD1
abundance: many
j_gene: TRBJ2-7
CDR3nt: TGTGCCAGCAGTTTCGGGGACAGGGCCGGCGGGGGGCAGTACTTC
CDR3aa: CASSFGDRAGGGQYF

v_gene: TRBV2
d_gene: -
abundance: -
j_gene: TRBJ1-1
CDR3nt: TGTGCCAGCAGTTTTCTACAGAACACTGAAGCTTTCTTT
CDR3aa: CASSFLQNTEAFF

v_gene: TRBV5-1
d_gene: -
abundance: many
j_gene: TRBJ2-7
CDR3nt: TGCGCCAGCAGCGACCGGGAAGCCGACTACGAGCAGTACTTC
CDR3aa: CASSDREADYEQYF

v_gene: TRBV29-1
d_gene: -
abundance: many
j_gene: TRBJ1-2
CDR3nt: TGCAGCGGGGGGGCCGATGGCTACACCTTC
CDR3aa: CSGGADGYTF

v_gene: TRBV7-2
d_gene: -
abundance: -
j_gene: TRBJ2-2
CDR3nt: TGTGCCAGCAGCCGCCCCGAGGGGACCGGGGAGCTGTTTTTT
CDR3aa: CASSRPEGTGELFF

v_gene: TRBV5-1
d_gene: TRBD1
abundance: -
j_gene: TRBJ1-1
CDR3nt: TGCGCCAGCAGTGGACAGGGAGGTGTGGGGAACACTGAAGCTTTCTTT
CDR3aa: CASSGQGGVGNTEAFF

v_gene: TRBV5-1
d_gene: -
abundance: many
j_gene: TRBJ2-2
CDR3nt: TGCGCCAGCAGCTGGAGGCCCAGGACAGCTGACACCGGGGAGCTGTTTTTT
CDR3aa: CASSWRPRTADTGELFF

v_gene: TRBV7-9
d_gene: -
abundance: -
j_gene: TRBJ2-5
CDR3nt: TGTGCCAGCAGCCCACCACAGGAGTCGGAGACCCAGTACTTC
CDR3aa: CASSPPQESETQYF

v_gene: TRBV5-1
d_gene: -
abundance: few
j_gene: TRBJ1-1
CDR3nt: TGCGCCAGCAGCAACACCGGGACAACCCTCTCCTGGGCTGAAGCTTTCTTT
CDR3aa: CASSNTGTTLSWAEAFF

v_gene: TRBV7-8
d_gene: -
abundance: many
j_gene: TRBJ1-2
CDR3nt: TGTGCCAGCAGCTTAGTCGCGGGGGACGCTAACTATGGCTACACCTTC
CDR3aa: CASSLVAGDANYGYTF

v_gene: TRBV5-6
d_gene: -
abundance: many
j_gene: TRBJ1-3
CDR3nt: TGTGCCAGCAGCTTAGGAGGAAACACCATATATTTT
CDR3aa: CASSLGGNTIYF

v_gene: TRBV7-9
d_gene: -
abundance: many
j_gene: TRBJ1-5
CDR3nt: TGTGCCAGCAGCTTATTAAATCAGCCCCAGCATTTT
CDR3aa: CASSLLNQPQHF

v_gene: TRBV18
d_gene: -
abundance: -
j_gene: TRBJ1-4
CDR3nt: TGTGCCAGCTCACCTGAATTGACGGCAACTAATGAAAAACTGTTTTTT
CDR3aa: CASSPELTATNEKLFF

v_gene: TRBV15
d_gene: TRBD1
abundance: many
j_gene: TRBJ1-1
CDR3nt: TGTGCCACCACCGGGACAGGGGTTTTGACTGAAGCTTTCTTT
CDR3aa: CATTGTGVLTEAFF

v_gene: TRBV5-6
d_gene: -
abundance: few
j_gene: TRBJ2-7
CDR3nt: TGTGCCAGCGGCCCCACAGGGTTCCACGAGCAGTACTTC
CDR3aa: CASGPTGFHEQYF

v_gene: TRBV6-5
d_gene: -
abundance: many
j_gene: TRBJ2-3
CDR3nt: TGTGCCAGCAGTTACCGCGGCAGGGAGTGGTCAGATACGCAGTATTTT
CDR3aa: CASSYRGREWSDTQYF